These T cell receptor beta chains were read from a single sample in a study of blood T cell repertoires in COVID-19. Here immunoSEQ multiplex PCR was the method, and the copy in TCRdb shows in-frame clones only, minus some. The repertoire holds 85,000 to 95,000 clones, with roughly 91% as singletons. The material sequenced was peripheral blood. These receptors were obtained from an elderly woman with acute or convalescent COVID-19. Each CDR3 is given with its conserved first and last residue. The order of the fields is V gene, D gene, clone size, J gene, CDR3 protein, CDR3 DNA. D genes are given only for firm matches. Size is omitted from some rows. Given values are once, few, many or a class for expanded clones.

v_gene: TRBV9; d_gene: TRBD1; abundance: NA; j_gene: TRBJ1-6; CDR3aa: CASSVIPGQVNSPLHF; CDR3nt: TGTGCCAGCAGCGTGATTCCGGGACAGGTGAATTCACCCCTCCACTTT
v_gene: TRBV5-6; d_gene: NA; abundance: NA; j_gene: TRBJ1-4; CDR3aa: CASSLRGHGEKLFF; CDR3nt: TGTGCCAGCAGCTTGAGGGGACATGGTGAAAAACTGTTTTTT
v_gene: TRBV5-1; d_gene: NA; abundance: NA; j_gene: TRBJ1-1; CDR3aa: CASSISTGKPNTEAFF; CDR3nt: TGCGCCAGCAGCATTTCTACCGGGAAACCGAACACTGAAGCTTTCTTT
v_gene: TRBV6-2/TRBV6-3; d_gene: NA; abundance: NA; j_gene: TRBJ1-5; CDR3aa: CASSRSGSGHSNQPQHF; CDR3nt: TGTGCCAGCAGCAGAAGCGGCTCAGGTCACAGCAATCAGCCCCAGCATTTT
v_gene: TRBV19; d_gene: NA; abundance: once; j_gene: TRBJ1-1; CDR3aa: CASTPGAPNTEAFF; CDR3nt: TGTGCCAGTACCCCAGGGGCACCGAACACTGAAGCTTTCTTT
v_gene: TRBV19; d_gene: NA; abundance: NA; j_gene: TRBJ1-4; CDR3aa: CASSIRSGNNEKLFF; CDR3nt: TGTGCCAGTAGTATAAGATCAGGGAACAATGAAAAACTGTTTTTT
v_gene: TRBV11-1; d_gene: TRBD2; abundance: once; j_gene: TRBJ2-7; CDR3aa: CASSPGGPSGRYEQYF; CDR3nt: TGTGCCAGCAGCCCAGGGGGGCCTAGCGGGAGGTACGAGCAGTACTTC
v_gene: TRBV28; d_gene: NA; abundance: NA; j_gene: TRBJ1-5; CDR3aa: CASSFLSRGVIQPQHF; CDR3nt: TGTGCCAGCAGTTTCTTATCCCGCGGGGTTATTCAGCCCCAGCATTTT
v_gene: TRBV19; d_gene: TRBD2; abundance: NA; j_gene: TRBJ2-3; CDR3aa: CASSSSGTSATDTQYF; CDR3nt: TGTGCCAGTAGTTCCTCCGGGACTAGCGCCACAGATACGCAGTATTTT
v_gene: TRBV20-1; d_gene: NA; abundance: once; j_gene: TRBJ1-2; CDR3aa: CSASGDYNTF; CDR3nt: TGCAGTGCTAGCGGTGATTATAACACCTTC
v_gene: TRBV18; d_gene: TRBD2; abundance: NA; j_gene: TRBJ2-1; CDR3aa: CASSRTSGSINEQFF; CDR3nt: TGTGCCAGCTCACGAACTAGCGGGAGTATCAATGAGCAGTTCTTC
v_gene: TRBV5-8; d_gene: NA; abundance: NA; j_gene: TRBJ1-1; CDR3aa: CASSFEFARRTEAFF; CDR3nt: TGTGCCAGCAGCTTTGAATTTGCTCGGAGGACTGAAGCTTTCTTT
v_gene: TRBV6-5; d_gene: NA; abundance: NA; j_gene: TRBJ1-2; CDR3aa: CATGPITNYGYTF; CDR3nt: TGTGCCACAGGGCCTATTACTAACTATGGCTACACCTTC
v_gene: TRBV5-1; d_gene: TRBD1; abundance: NA; j_gene: TRBJ1-2; CDR3aa: CASSSTGGGYGYTF; CDR3nt: TGCGCCAGCAGCTCGACAGGGGGCGGCTATGGCTACACCTTC
v_gene: TRBV18; d_gene: NA; abundance: NA; j_gene: TRBJ1-1; CDR3aa: CASSGIMRTEAFF; CDR3nt: TGTGCCAGCTCTGGAATTATGAGGACTGAAGCTTTCTTT
v_gene: TRBV6-5; d_gene: TRBD1; abundance: NA; j_gene: TRBJ1-1; CDR3aa: CASSRTGGPTEAFF; CDR3nt: TGTGCCAGCAGTCGGACAGGGGGCCCGACTGAAGCTTTCTTT
v_gene: TRBV20-1; d_gene: TRBD1; abundance: once; j_gene: TRBJ2-7; CDR3aa: CSASSLGQGAYEQYF; CDR3nt: TGCAGTGCTAGTTCCCTGGGACAGGGTGCTTACGAGCAGTACTTC
v_gene: TRBV10-3; d_gene: TRBD1; abundance: NA; j_gene: TRBJ2-2; CDR3aa: CAIGPDRGRAGELFF; CDR3nt: TGTGCCATCGGCCCGGACAGGGGGCGCGCCGGGGAGCTGTTTTTT
v_gene: TRBV12-3/TRBV12-4; d_gene: NA; abundance: NA; j_gene: TRBJ1-1; CDR3aa: CASSFTRNTEAFF; CDR3nt: TGTGCCAGCAGTTTTACACGGAACACTGAAGCTTTCTTT
v_gene: TRBV27; d_gene: TRBD2; abundance: NA; j_gene: TRBJ2-1; CDR3aa: CASSSLPGLAYNEQFF; CDR3nt: TGTGCCAGCAGTTCTTTACCGGGACTAGCCTACAATGAGCAGTTCTTC
v_gene: TRBV27; d_gene: NA; abundance: NA; j_gene: TRBJ1-1; CDR3aa: CASSLSAPNTEAFF; CDR3nt: TGTGCCAGCAGTTTAAGCGCCCCGAACACTGAAGCTTTCTTT
v_gene: TRBV6-5; d_gene: TRBD1; abundance: NA; j_gene: TRBJ1-5; CDR3aa: CASKDRINQPQHF; CDR3nt: TGTGCCAGCAAGGACAGGATTAATCAGCCCCAGCATTTT
v_gene: TRBV6-1; d_gene: NA; abundance: once; j_gene: TRBJ2-5; CDR3aa: CASSERSKTQYF; CDR3nt: TGTGCCAGCAGTGAGCGTTCCAAGACCCAGTACTTC
v_gene: TRBV19; d_gene: TRBD2; abundance: NA; j_gene: TRBJ2-5; CDR3aa: CASSFSGLAGGRETQYF; CDR3nt: TGTGCCAGTAGTTTCTCGGGACTAGCGGGAGGGCGGGAGACCCAGTACTTC
v_gene: TRBV28; d_gene: NA; abundance: NA; j_gene: TRBJ2-3; CDR3aa: CASSFGQTDTQYF; CDR3nt: TGTGCCAGCAGTTTCGGACAGACAGATACGCAGTATTTT
v_gene: TRBV7-7; d_gene: TRBD1; abundance: NA; j_gene: TRBJ2-2; CDR3aa: CASSLGRQGSNTGELFF; CDR3nt: TGTGCTAGCAGCTTAGGCCGACAGGGCTCGAACACCGGGGAGCTGTTTTTT
v_gene: TRBV4-1; d_gene: NA; abundance: NA; j_gene: TRBJ2-3; CDR3aa: CASSPPAGSTDTQYF; CDR3nt: TGCGCCAGCAGCCCCCCTGCGGGGAGCACAGATACGCAGTATTTT
v_gene: TRBV5-6; d_gene: TRBD2; abundance: NA; j_gene: TRBJ2-1; CDR3aa: CASSSLAGGLNEQFF; CDR3nt: TGTGCCAGCAGCTCCTTAGCGGGGGGGCTAAATGAGCAGTTCTTC
v_gene: TRBV5-1; d_gene: TRBD1; abundance: NA; j_gene: TRBJ1-1; CDR3aa: CASSLAPAGGNTEAFF; CDR3nt: TGCGCCAGCAGCTTGGCCCCGGCAGGGGGGAACACTGAAGCTTTCTTT
v_gene: TRBV30; d_gene: TRBD2; abundance: NA; j_gene: TRBJ2-7; CDR3aa: CAWSVGPPGGEQYF; CDR3nt: TGTGCCTGGAGTGTAGGCCCCCCGGGGGGGGAGCAGTACTTC
v_gene: TRBV27; d_gene: NA; abundance: once; j_gene: TRBJ2-3; CDR3aa: CASTNRAGLTDTQYF; CDR3nt: TGTGCCAGCACCAACCGAGCGGGTTTAACAGATACGCAGTATTTT
v_gene: TRBV6-2/TRBV6-3; d_gene: TRBD1; abundance: once; j_gene: TRBJ1-1; CDR3aa: CASSYRGQGGTEAFF; CDR3nt: TGTGCCAGCAGTTACCGTGGACAGGGAGGCACTGAAGCTTTCTTT
v_gene: TRBV5-1; d_gene: TRBD2; abundance: once; j_gene: TRBJ2-5; CDR3aa: CASNPGLAGGQQETQYF; CDR3nt: TGCGCCAGCAACCCAGGACTAGCGGGAGGGCAACAAGAGACCCAGTACTTC
v_gene: TRBV19; d_gene: NA; abundance: NA; j_gene: TRBJ1-2; CDR3aa: CASGTGLPYYGYTF; CDR3nt: TGTGCCAGTGGAACGGGACTGCCTTACTATGGCTACACCTTC
v_gene: TRBV10-3; d_gene: TRBD2; abundance: NA; j_gene: TRBJ2-3; CDR3aa: CAISGSGRGPDTQYF; CDR3nt: TGTGCCATCAGTGGTAGCGGGAGGGGGCCAGATACGCAGTATTTT
v_gene: TRBV5-4; d_gene: TRBD2; abundance: NA; j_gene: TRBJ2-7; CDR3aa: CASSLGGRVRDEQYF; CDR3nt: TGTGCCAGCAGCTTGGGGGGGAGGGTGCGCGACGAGCAGTACTTC
v_gene: TRBV9; d_gene: NA; abundance: NA; j_gene: TRBJ2-3; CDR3aa: CASSGLGPDTQYF; CDR3nt: TGTGCCAGCAGCGGTTTGGGCCCAGATACGCAGTATTTT
v_gene: TRBV6-2/TRBV6-3; d_gene: NA; abundance: NA; j_gene: TRBJ2-5; CDR3aa: CASSYGGSGETQYF; CDR3nt: TGTGCCAGCAGTTACGGAGGATCGGGAGAGACCCAGTACTTC
v_gene: TRBV5-1; d_gene: NA; abundance: NA; j_gene: TRBJ2-3; CDR3aa: CASSRETGDTQYF; CDR3nt: TGCGCCAGCAGTCGCGAAACGGGAGATACGCAGTATTTT
v_gene: TRBV12-3/TRBV12-4; d_gene: NA; abundance: NA; j_gene: TRBJ1-3; CDR3aa: CASRTGGPDTIYF; CDR3nt: TGTGCCAGCAGGACCGGGGGGCCAGACACCATATATTTT
v_gene: TRBV11-2; d_gene: TRBD1; abundance: NA; j_gene: TRBJ2-5; CDR3aa: CASSQTGARETQYF; CDR3nt: TGTGCCAGCAGCCAAACAGGGGCGAGGGAGACCCAGTACTTC
v_gene: TRBV18; d_gene: TRBD2; abundance: NA; j_gene: TRBJ2-1; CDR3aa: CASSLLPGSGGYSEQFF; CDR3nt: TGTGCCAGCTCACTACTCCCGGGTAGCGGGGGGTATAGTGAGCAGTTCTTC
v_gene: TRBV7-9; d_gene: TRBD2; abundance: NA; j_gene: TRBJ2-2; CDR3aa: CASSKFFSGAYTGELFF; CDR3nt: TGTGCCAGCAGCAAGTTCTTTAGCGGGGCTTACACCGGGGAGCTGTTTTTT
v_gene: TRBV5-4; d_gene: TRBD2; abundance: NA; j_gene: TRBJ2-7; CDR3aa: CASSRLAGGNDEQYF; CDR3nt: TGTGCCAGCAGCAGACTAGCGGGAGGGAACGACGAGCAGTACTTC
v_gene: TRBV30; d_gene: NA; abundance: NA; j_gene: TRBJ2-1; CDR3aa: CAVASQVYNEQFF; CDR3nt: TGTGCGGTCGCCTCCCAGGTTTACAATGAGCAGTTCTTC
v_gene: TRBV7-2; d_gene: NA; abundance: NA; j_gene: TRBJ2-7; CDR3aa: CASSASSYEQYF; CDR3nt: TGTGCCAGCAGCGCCAGCTCCTACGAGCAGTACTTC